This T cell receptor beta chain came from a study of post-analysis software for immune sequencing data. Study background: Several disease courses (relapsing-remitting, secondary progressive and progressive-relapsing) of multiple sclerosis were included. Findings and limits, study-wide: Patients carried a handful of TRBV segments more frequently than controls did, and TRBV5-6, TRBV5-1 and TRBV20-1 were among them. Controls significantly exceeded multiple sclerosis patients in normalized Chao1 diversity. F measure grouped same-batch samples tightly together.

The CDR3 sequence is 15 residues long. Germline V lookup: CDR1 SGHRS, CDR2 YFSETQ. The germline V and J ends were trimmed by 0 bases and 0 bases, with 9 bases remaining between them. This clonotype came up once. What it recognizes is unknown. Incorporated into the TCR beta cDNA libraries were unique molecular identifiers, which served to reduce PCR and sequencing biases. Between about 1 and 11 million T cells gave rise to 500,000 to 600,000 cDNA molecules. TCRdb processed the PCR reads anew with MiXCR; each CDR3 protein has one entry. The repertoire consists of roughly 580,000 distinct CDR3 sequences, with roughly 47% occurring once and the leading ten covering roughly 1.7%.

The receptor comes from a girl aged 10 to 17 with multiple sclerosis. The source material was blood. This chain links TRBV5-1 with TRBJ1-1, with D possibly TRBD1 on 6 matching bases. CDR3 nucleotide sequence: TGCGCCAGCAGCTTGGGGGGGGCCGTGAACACTGAAGCTTTCTTT. Translation: CASSLGGAVNTEAFF.